This passage covers 31 T cell receptor beta chains from one sample sequenced in a study of OX40 agonist ivuxolimab in advanced cancers. Libraries were prepared by immunoSEQ multiplex PCR; TCRdb keeps only in-frame clonotypes and omits some of them. The table shows 60,000 to 100,000 clones, with roughly 84% occurring only once. The material was CD4+ or CD8+ T cells sorted from blood, obtained in a trial of the OX40 agonist ivuxolimab. These receptors were obtained from an adult with an advanced solid tumor such as melanoma, head and neck, liver or kidney cancer.

This clone was found a few times. The chain links TRBV11-3 to TRBJ2-1; weak D call: TRBD1 (6 bases). CDR3 length: 18 amino acids. Trimming took off 0 bases at V and 3 bases at J, with 18 bases between the two ends. In germline, CDR1 is SGHNT, CDR2 YENEEA. In DNA form, the CDR3 reads TGTGCCAGCAGCTTAGAACAGGGTGGTTCCTTCGGCTACAATGAGCAGTTCTTC. It is translated as CASSLEQGGSFGYNEQFF.

The gene calls are TRBV11-3 and TRBJ2-7, with D tentatively TRBD2 (6 bases). Germline V gene data show CDR1 as SGHNT and CDR2 as YENEEA. Trimming cost V 4 bases and J 1 base, with 14 bases left between them. CDR3 length: 15 residues. CDR3 DNA: TGTGCCAGCAGCTCGGTCAGGGAGGTTTCCTACGAGCAGTACTTC. It yields the protein CASSSVREVSYEQYF. Filled out from reference TRBV11-3 and TRBJ2-7, the complete variable domain reads EAGVVQSPRYKIIEKKQPVAFWCNPISGHNTLYWYLQNLGQGPELLIRYENEEAVDDSQLPKDRFSAERLKGVDSTLKIQPAELGDSAVYLCASSSVREVSYEQYFGPGTRLTVT.

This clone occurred once. This chain joins TRBV6-5 and TRBJ2-1; 7 bases agree with TRBD1. Germline CDR1 and CDR2: MNHEY and SVGAGI. This CDR3 comprises 13 residues. The V gene end was trimmed by 6 bases and the J gene end by 8 bases; junction bases not matched to a gene: 7. The CDR3 is CASSYDRVHEQFF. The CDR3 region has the DNA TGTGCCAGCAGCTATGACAGGGTGCATGAGCAGTTCTTC.

The J gene is TRBJ1-5, the V gene TRBV25-1; TRBD1 is a possible D gene (5 bases). Germline V gene data show CDR1 as MGHDK and CDR2 as SYGVNS. The CDR3 spans 14 residues. Trimming pared 2 bases from V and 3 bases from J, leaving 8 bases between. The CDR3 here is CASSETGLNQPQHF. The CDR3 DNA sequence: TGTGCCAGCAGTGAAACAGGCCTCAATCAGCCCCAGCATTTT.

The chain employs TRBV10-1 and TRBJ2-7; D remains ambiguous. The CDR3 consists of 13 residues. Per the germline V gene, CDR1 is WNHNN and CDR2 is SYGVQD (reference sequence). V shed 0 bases and J shed 4 bases, with 7 bases lying between them. The CDR3 spells CASSESLNYEQYF. In DNA, the CDR3 is TGCGCCAGCAGTGAGTCGTTGAATTACGAGCAGTACTTC.

This chain uses TRBV7-9 with TRBJ2-7; D is undetermined. The germline V and J ends were trimmed by 4 bases and 0 bases, with 13 bases remaining between them. The CDR3 has 15 residues. Germline assignment: CDR1 SEHNR and CDR2 FQNEAQ (reference sequence). CDR3 nucleotides: TGTGCCAGCAGCTACGACATTTTAAGCTCCTACGAGCAGTACTTC. It yields the protein CASSYDILSSYEQYF.

The chain carries TRBV20-1 and TRBJ2-7, with D unresolved. The V gene's germline CDR1 is DFQATT and CDR2 SNEGSKA (reference sequence). V gave up 5 bases and J gave up 1 base, with 6 bases separating them. The CDR3 extends over 11 amino acids. CDR3: CSALLSYEQYF. For the CDR3, the DNA is TGCAGTGCTCTATTGTCCTACGAGCAGTACTTC.

This clone was observed a few times. The DNA for the CDR3 is TGTGCCAGTAGTTATCGCCCAGAGAATCAGCCCCAGCATTTT. Protein product: CASSYRPENQPQHF. The chain links TRBV19 to TRBJ1-5; D is uncertain. CDR1 LNHDA and CDR2 SQIVND come from the germline V gene (reference sequence). The CDR3 runs to 14 residues. V lost 5 bases and J lost 4, with 12 bases in between.

The chain is built from TRBV11-2 and TRBJ1-2, with D hard to call. The V and J ends lost 1 base and 4 bases respectively, with 7 bases between them. Germline CDR1 reads SGHAT; CDR2 reads FQNNGV. The CDR3 is 13 residues long. CDR3: CASSLVQVYGYTF. In DNA form, the CDR3 reads TGTGCCAGCAGCTTAGTTCAGGTCTATGGCTACACCTTC.

The V and J genes are TRBV9 and TRBJ2-4, with D tentatively TRBD1 or TRBD2 (5 bases each). The V gene's germline CDR1 is SGDLS and CDR2 YYNGEE. There are 16 residues in the CDR3. The V gene lost 0 bases and the J gene lost 1 base, with 11 bases spanning the gap. The CDR3, as DNA: TGTGCCAGCAGCGTAGGGGACCCGTCCGCCAAAAACATTCAGTACTTC. It specifies CASSVGDPSAKNIQYF.

The chain combines TRBV7-3 with TRBJ2-5, with D possibly being TRBD2 (5 bases). Trimming removed 0 bases from V and 4 bases from J, with 12 bases in between. In germline, CDR1 is SGHTA, CDR2 FQGTGA. CDR3 length: 15 residues. The CDR3, as DNA: TGTGCCAGCAGCTTAACTAACGGGAAGGGAGAGACCCAGTACTTC. The encoded protein is CASSLTNGKGETQYF.

V is TRBV7-7 and J is TRBJ2-5; D unresolved. The CDR3 covers 16 residues. V lost 5 bases, J lost 5 bases, and 21 bases lay in between. The germline V gene has CDR1 SSHAT and CDR2 FNYEAQ (reference sequence). The CDR3 DNA reads TGTGCCAGCAGCCCCGGAAGAAGTGTTCGCTCGGAGACCCAGTACTTC. Amino acid sequence: CASSPGRSVRSETQYF.

The chain joins TRBV7-4 to TRBJ1-5; 9 bases agree with TRBD1. V lost 4 bases and J lost 0; bases outside the gene matches: 4. The CDR3 length is 16 residues. Germline CDR1 reads SGHVT; CDR2 reads SQSDAQ. This CDR3 is CASSSGGQGSNQPQHF. The CDR3, as DNA: TGTGCCAGCAGCTCGGGGGGACAGGGTAGCAATCAGCCCCAGCATTTT.

This sequence joins TRBV2 and TRBJ1-4; D gene ambiguous. Germline CDR1 and CDR2: SNHLY and FYNNEI. This CDR3 comprises 15 residues. With 6 bases removed from V and 10 bases from J, the gap between germline ends came to 21 bases. In DNA, the CDR3 is TGTGCCAGCAGGGAGATGACAATGGGAATCGGAAAACTGTTTTTT. Protein product: CASREMTMGIGKLFF.

This chain links TRBV2 with TRBJ1-2; D is unclear. CDR3 length equals 12 residues. Germline-derived CDR1 and CDR2 are SNHLY and FYNNEI. V was cut by 5 bases and J by 8 bases, with 12 bases left in between. The CDR3 region is CASSRSEGGYTF. The CDR3 DNA reads TGTGCCAGCAGTCGGAGCGAGGGAGGCTACACCTTC.

The rearrangement joins TRBV10-2 to TRBJ1-5; 8 nucleotides match TRBD1. This CDR3 is built from 15 residues. Trimming took 3 bases from V and 0 from J; bases not matched to a gene: 1. The germline V gene has CDR1 WSHSY and CDR2 SAAADI. The CDR3: CASSEQGDSNQPQHF. DNA for the CDR3: TGCGCCAGCAGTGAACAGGGGGATAGCAATCAGCCCCAGCATTTT.

This clone was recorded a few times. The chain employs TRBV28 and TRBJ1-1; D may be TRBD1 (5 bases). The germline V and J ends were trimmed by 5 bases and 6 bases, with 22 bases remaining between them. Germline V gene data show CDR1 as MDHEN and CDR2 as SYDVKM. The length of the CDR3 is 16 residues. As DNA, the CDR3 is TGTGCCAGCAGTACAACGCCGGGCCCGGGGGGGGCTGAAGCTTTCTTT. This encodes CASSTTPGPGGAEAFF.

Here the CDR3 reads CASSPPTDYEQYF. CDR3 coding DNA: TGTGCCAGCTCACCACCGACGGACTACGAGCAGTACTTC. This chain connects TRBV18 to TRBJ2-7; D not resolved. Germline CDR1 and CDR2: KGHSH and LQKENI. The CDR3 totals 13 residues. V was clipped by 0 bases and J by 3 bases, with 6 bases between them.

This clone was counted a single time. The V call is TRBV2, the J call TRBJ2-5; TRBD2 matches at 10 bases. J lost 1 base, V lost 6 bases, and 2 bases had no gene match. Looked up from germline, CDR1 is SNHLY and CDR2 is FYNNEI. The CDR3 contains 14 residues. CDR3 sequence: CASRLAGFQETQYF. The CDR3 nucleotides are TGTGCCAGCAGACTAGCGGGGTTCCAAGAGACCCAGTACTTC.

The chain uses TRBV18 and TRBJ2-5, with D possibly being TRBD1 (6 bases). In germline, CDR1 is KGHSH, CDR2 LQKENI. The CDR3 is 13 residues long. With 8 bases removed from V and 5 bases from J, the gap between germline ends came to 15 bases. The CDR3 loop reads CASTTGIEETQYF. The CDR3 nucleotides are TGTGCCAGCACAACAGGGATTGAGGAGACCCAGTACTTC.

This chain connects TRBV6-4 to TRBJ1-1; D not certain. The CDR3 is 14 residues long. Trimming left V 0 bases short and J 1 base short, with 6 bases between. Germline values: CDR1 MRHNA, CDR2 SNTAGT. CDR3 loop: CASSDSYKNTEAFF. The DNA of the CDR3 is TGTGCCAGCAGTGACTCTTACAAGAACACTGAAGCTTTCTTT.

The chain combines TRBV28 with TRBJ2-7; the match to TRBD2 covers 12 bases. The germline V gene encodes CDR1 MDHEN and CDR2 SYDVKM. The CDR3 totals 15 residues. V trimming: 5 bases; J trimming: 4 bases; junction bases outside the gene matches: 6. CDR3 residues: CASSQLAGGVYEQYF. The CDR3 DNA sequence: TGTGCCAGCAGTCAACTAGCGGGAGGAGTATACGAGCAGTACTTC.

This clone appeared a single time. The CDR3 region has the DNA TGCAGGGGGTCGAGAGGGAACGAGCAGTACTTC. Translation gives CRGSRGNEQYF. V is TRBV20-1 and J is TRBJ2-7; D possibly corresponds to TRBD2 (5 bases). The CDR3 contains 11 residues. Germline V gene sequence: CDR1 DFQATT, CDR2 SNEGSKA (reference sequence).

This clone showed up just once. The V gene is TRBV11-2, the J gene TRBJ2-1; 8 bases fit TRBD2. V lost 2 bases to trimming and J lost 9 bases; unmatched junction nucleotides: 9. CDR1 SGHAT and CDR2 FQNNGV come from the germline V gene. The CDR3 has 15 amino acids. The CDR3 is CASSLIAGNGPEQFF. CDR3 nucleotides: TGTGCCAGCAGCTTAATAGCGGGAAACGGCCCTGAGCAGTTCTTC.

This chain uses TRBV5-1 with TRBJ2-3; D is ambiguous. Germline-derived CDR1 and CDR2 are SGHRS and YFSETQ. V lost 3 bases and J 1 base, leaving 9 bases between the germline ends. CDR3 length equals 14 residues. The CDR3 sequence: CASSSSFGTDTQYF. CDR3 sequence (DNA): TGCGCCAGCAGCTCCTCCTTTGGCACAGATACGCAGTATTTT. Filled out from reference TRBV5-1 and TRBJ2-3, the complete variable domain reads KAGVTQTPRYLIKTRGQQVTLSCSPISGHRSVSWYQQTPGQGLQFLFEYFSETQRNKGNFPGRFSGRQFSNSRSEMNVSTLELGDSALYLCASSSSFGTDTQYFGPGTRLTVL.

Only one count was recorded for this clone. The rearrangement uses TRBV28 and TRBJ2-7; TRBD2 agrees at 7 bases. This CDR3 spans 14 amino acids. Germline V gives CDR1 MDHEN, CDR2 SYDVKM. With V trimmed by 5 bases and J by 2 bases, 6 bases remained unmatched. The CDR3 reads CASSPGGGAYEQYF. The CDR3 bases are TGTGCCAGCAGTCCGGGTGGGGGGGCCTACGAGCAGTACTTC.

This chain links TRBV29-1 with TRBJ1-1; possible D gene TRBD1, 6 bases. Germline CDR1 and CDR2: SQVTM and ANQGSEA. The V end was cut by 4 bases, the J end by 7 bases, with 19 bases between. CDR3 size: 14 residues. CDR3 nucleotides: TGCAGCGTTGCGATTACAGGGACTTCGGGTGAAGCTTTCTTT. This encodes CSVAITGTSGEAFF.

Only a few counts were recorded for this clone. The rearrangement links TRBV7-7 to TRBJ2-2, with 8 bases matching TRBD2. This CDR3 has 15 amino acids. Germline V gene sequence: CDR1 SSHAT, CDR2 FNYEAQ (reference sequence). V shed 8 bases and J 5 bases; nucleotides not matched to a gene: 10. The DNA for the CDR3 is TGTGCCAGCGCACCGGGACTAGTCACAACCGGGGAGCTGTTTTTT. Protein product: CASAPGLVTTGELFF.

The chain employs TRBV11-3 and TRBJ2-6; weak D call: TRBD2 (6 bases). Trimming cost V 5 bases and J 2 bases, with 10 bases left between them. Germline values: CDR1 SGHNT, CDR2 YENEEA. The CDR3 length is 15 residues. DNA for the CDR3: TGTGCCAGCAGCCACGGGGAGGCTGGGGCCAACGTCCTGACTTTC. It is translated as CASSHGEAGANVLTF.

The chain links TRBV7-2 to TRBJ2-1; 14 nucleotides align to TRBD2. The CDR3 runs 18 residues. The J segment lost 2 bases and the V segment lost 2 bases, leaving 5 bases of the junction unmatched. Per the germline V gene, CDR1 is SGHTA and CDR2 is FQGNSA. DNA for the CDR3: TGTGCCAGCAGCTTACGTGGACTAGCGGGAGGCCCCTACAATGAGCAGTTCTTC. Amino acid sequence: CASSLRGLAGGPYNEQFF.

This chain uses TRBV28 with TRBJ2-4, with TRBD2 matching 8 bases. Trimming cost V 6 bases and J 0 bases; bases outside gene matches: 13. This CDR3 has 18 residues. Germline lookup yields CDR1 MDHEN and CDR2 SYDVKM. CDR3 DNA sequence: TGTGCCAGCAGCCGCACGGGGGGGGCAGTACTAGCCAAAAACATTCAGTACTTC. Translating gives CASSRTGGAVLAKNIQYF.